Below, one T cell receptor beta chain is given with its context. Its matching antigen is unknown. Every immunoSEQ plate was one replicate of a subset's evenly spread DNA. In the authors' workflow: In the immunoSEQ data, sequences were junction-only and lacked quality scores, so filtering differed. The table came from immunoSEQ multiplex PCR; TCRdb's copy has only in-frame clones and leaves some out. V and J calls and clone size are copied from that table; D and trimming were computed from the DNA. The sample contains about half a million clones, less than 80% of which appear only once. Among the donors, all were Caucasian adults who lived in Nashville, Tennessee. This record belongs to a study of shared clonotypes between healthy human individuals. Trimming stripped 2 bases from V and 8 bases from J, with 10 bases between. The length of the CDR3 is 13 residues. Germline assignment: CDR1 KGHSH and CDR2 LQKENI.

Study-level results: It was expected that sequencing depth would affect clonotype sharing among donors.

The chain has TRBV18 and TRBJ2-1; the D is unclear. The receptor comes from a woman in her 40s in good health. Some clones in this sample may be carry-over from other donors' samples. The specimen sequenced was PBMCs. In DNA, the CDR3 is TGTGCCAGCTCACCAAGTGGTATTGATGAGCAGTTCTTC. Its translation is CASSPSGIDEQFF.